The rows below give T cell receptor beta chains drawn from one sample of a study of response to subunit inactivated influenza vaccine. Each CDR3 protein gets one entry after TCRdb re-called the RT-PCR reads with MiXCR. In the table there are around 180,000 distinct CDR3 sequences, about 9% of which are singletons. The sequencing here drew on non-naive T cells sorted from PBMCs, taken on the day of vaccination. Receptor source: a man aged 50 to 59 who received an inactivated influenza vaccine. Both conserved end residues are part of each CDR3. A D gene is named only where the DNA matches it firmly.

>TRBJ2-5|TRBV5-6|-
CASSSRRQGQETQYF
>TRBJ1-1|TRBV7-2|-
CASSYTRTAEAFF
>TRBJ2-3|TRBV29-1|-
CSVELAVSTDTQYF
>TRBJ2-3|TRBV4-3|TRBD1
CASSQAPAGGSTDTQYF
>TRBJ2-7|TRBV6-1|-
CASRSLALSGEQYF
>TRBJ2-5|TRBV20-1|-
CSARLTQRQETQYF
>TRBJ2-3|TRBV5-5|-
CASSLGLYTDTQYF
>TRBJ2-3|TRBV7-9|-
CASSAGVAPSTDTQYF
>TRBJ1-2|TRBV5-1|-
CASSRELNYGYTF
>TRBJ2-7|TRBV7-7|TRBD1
CASSQGQGASVQYF
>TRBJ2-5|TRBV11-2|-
CASSLGLGLNQETQYF
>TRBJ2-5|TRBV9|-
CASSANLELDTQYF
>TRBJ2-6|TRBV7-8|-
CASSWDGGQGSSWANVLTF
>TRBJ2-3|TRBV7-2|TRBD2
CASSFYFTSGTDTQYF
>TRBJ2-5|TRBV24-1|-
CATSGGTASGETQYF
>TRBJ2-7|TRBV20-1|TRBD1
CSARRTGMSSYEQYF
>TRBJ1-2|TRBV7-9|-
CASSLIGPGDGYTF
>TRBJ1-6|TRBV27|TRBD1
CASSGGQFNSPLHF
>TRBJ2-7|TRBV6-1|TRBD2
CASSSTSGMRYEQYF
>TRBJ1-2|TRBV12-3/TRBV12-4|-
CASSPQVNYGYTF
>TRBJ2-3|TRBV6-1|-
CASSAGTTYF
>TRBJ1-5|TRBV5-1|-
CASSLGGDSNQPQHF
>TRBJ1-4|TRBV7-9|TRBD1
CASGGQGTEKLFF
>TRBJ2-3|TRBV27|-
CASSLRGTSRTDTQYF
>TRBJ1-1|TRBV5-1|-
CASSVESGATEAFF
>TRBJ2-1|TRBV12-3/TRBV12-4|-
CASSVYPFSYNEQFF
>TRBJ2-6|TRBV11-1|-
CASSEITGPVRSGANVLTF
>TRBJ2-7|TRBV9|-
CASSVDRSGEQYF
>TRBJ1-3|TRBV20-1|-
CSARDFPGNTIYF
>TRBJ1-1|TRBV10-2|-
CASSEWLANTEAFF
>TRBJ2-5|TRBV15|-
CATSRRTERGTQYF
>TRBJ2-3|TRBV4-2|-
CASSQDGAGSTDTQYF
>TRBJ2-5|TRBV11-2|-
CASSLGSVETQYF
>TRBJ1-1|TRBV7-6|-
CASSLERDTKAFF
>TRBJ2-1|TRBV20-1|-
CSARDPLYNEQFF
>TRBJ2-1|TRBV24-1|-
CATSDLQVSYNEQFF
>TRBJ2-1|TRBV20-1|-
CCARDLGFSGPYNEQFF
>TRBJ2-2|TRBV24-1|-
CATSAKWGAGDTGELFF
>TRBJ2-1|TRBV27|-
CASSLSRAVRSYNEQFF
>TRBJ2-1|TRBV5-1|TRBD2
CASSLDSGEAGEQFF
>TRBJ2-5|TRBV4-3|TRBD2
CASSQVLAGGSNKGTQYF
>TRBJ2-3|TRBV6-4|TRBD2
CASSTSGGAGDTQYF
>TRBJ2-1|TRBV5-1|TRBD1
CASSLMIEGADEQFF
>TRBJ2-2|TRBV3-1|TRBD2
CASSRGLAGGLGELFF
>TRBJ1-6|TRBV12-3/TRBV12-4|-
CASSLDAGAPLHF
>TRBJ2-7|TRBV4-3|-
CASSQEAGQSYEQYF
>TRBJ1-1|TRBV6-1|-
CASSDAVRNTEAFF
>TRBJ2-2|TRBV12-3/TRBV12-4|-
CASSFRSITGELFF
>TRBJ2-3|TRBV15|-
CATSSAATDTQYF